This T cell receptor beta chain was captured in a study of monozygotic twins with inflammatory bowel disease (dated by TCRdb to the late 2010s). About the study as a whole: The full study comprised around 28 monozygotic twin pairs: nine German pairs (four IBD-concordant, five IBD-discordant) and 19 IBD-discordant Danish pairs. The search for disease-associated traits relied mainly on comparing IBD patients with their genetically identical healthy co-twins within discordant pairs. Each individual had, on average, about 151 000 unique TCRalpha sequences and 181 000 unique TCRbeta sequences available for analysis. On the study overall, not on this receptor specifically: The results gave no support for a single strong signal or clonotype linked to IBD. Compared with healthy twins, IBD patients had fewer clonotypes in common with other individuals, a difference most pronounced in patients showing signs of disease activity. The analysis was unable to tell apart different T cell subtypes. TCRbeta repertoire diversity, by inverse Simpson index, was decreased in IBD patients compared with their healthy co-twins. No difference in repertoire similarity was observed between concordant and discordant twins, possibly owing to limited statistical power. Because patients received different immunosuppressive treatments, the repertoires may have picked up extra background noise and variability between individuals.

An approximately 2.5 ml peripheral blood sample was drawn into PAXgene tubes per donor and stored at -80°C. Total RNA was isolated from whole blood with the PAXgene blood miRNA kit on an automated QIAcube, without T cell sorting. Deep TCRalpha and TCRbeta repertoire profiling with unique molecular barcoding was performed on peripheral blood of monozygotic twin pairs concordant or discordant for inflammatory bowel disease. Smoking habits were recorded for all twin pairs, with individuals classified as current, former or never smokers. About this clonotype itself: Its antigen is still unknown.

Libraries were prepared through 5' RACE. For each TCR library, approximately 4,000 ng of total RNA was used. cDNA was synthesized with SMARTScribe reverse transcriptase in eight separate reactions per sample. During cDNA synthesis, template switching was used to introduce unique molecular identifiers that contained a 6-nucleotide sample barcode. TCRalpha and TCRbeta cDNA was amplified in two nested PCRs of about 17 and 10 cycles, and bead purification was carried out after each PCR. Before amplification, the cDNA was both treated with uracil DNA-glycosylase and purified with the QIAquick PCR purification kit. In the second PCR, Illumina TruSeq-compatible adapters and sample-specific barcodes were added. TapeStation and Qubit were used to check library quality and concentration, and around 4.7 ng of each library was pooled. The pooled libraries were sequenced with 2 x 100 bp reads and custom sequencing primers on an Illumina HiSeq2500 single-index Rapid Run. In the source study's methods: MiGEC version 1.2.6 was used for UMI-based consensus assembly, which corrected PCR and sequencing errors. V(D)J alignment, clonotype assembly and CDR3 extraction were performed with MiXCR version 2.1.1. Normalisation of gene usage, clonotype sharing and MAIT/NKT TCR abundance was achieved by analysing the top 1000, 10 000 and 20 000 clonotypes per sample. After downsampling to 27 000 UMIs, diversity was calculated as the inverse Simpson index using the vegan R package. Paired Mann-Whitney U tests were applied to discordant twin pairs, with Benjamini-Hochberg correction for multiple testing. TCRdb reprocessed the raw reads; every CDR3 protein sequence is a single record, and DNA is not supplied. What appears here as the V and J calls and clone size reflects TCRdb's work, not the paper's. The sample's own table lists 330,000 or so distinct CDR3 sequences. The leading ten clones occupy 2% of the sample.

Taken from cysteine to phenylalanine, the CDR3 has 16 residues. Only the protein is on record. The germline V gene supplies CDR1 SGHRS and CDR2 YFSETQ. This sequence was found in a human donor with ulcerative colitis or Crohn's disease, or a healthy co-twin of an affected twin (not recorded which). Material: blood. The rearranged chain carries TRBV5-1 and TRBJ2-3. The CDR3 loop reads CASSFRPDLLADTQYF.